This T cell receptor beta chain originates from a study of T-cell reconstitution after alpha-beta-depleted transplantation in children. Study-level findings and limits: When one year had passed after transplant, most T-cell counts and diversity came from newly produced T cells. By about two months after transplant, alpha-beta T cells reportedly arose from several hundred graft clones that had expanded.

Only a few counts were recorded for this clonotype. Its antigen is unidentified. For TCRbeta, the library was prepared with unique molecular identifiers. In TCRdb, the PCR reads were re-called with MiXCR into one record per CDR3 protein. The profile covers about 250,000 distinct CDR3 sequences, with more than 20% appearing a single time and about 5% taken by the ten largest. The source is a female patient aged 2-10 years who had a stem cell transplant for congenital amegakaryocytic thrombocytopenia, so the T cells may come from the graft donor. This sample comprised PBMCs, mostly from graft donor cells, obtained 360 days after TCRalphabeta/CD19-depleted stem cell transplant.

For the CDR3, the DNA is TGCAGTGCTAGAGATCAACGAGGTTTACAGCCCGAGGATACGCAGTATTTT. This translates into CSARDQRGLQPEDTQYF. The V gene is TRBV20-1, the J gene TRBJ2-3; D is unclear. V was pared by 0 bases and J by 6 bases, with 22 bases between. Germline lookup yields CDR1 DFQATT and CDR2 SNEGSKA (reference sequence). The CDR3 length is 17 residues.